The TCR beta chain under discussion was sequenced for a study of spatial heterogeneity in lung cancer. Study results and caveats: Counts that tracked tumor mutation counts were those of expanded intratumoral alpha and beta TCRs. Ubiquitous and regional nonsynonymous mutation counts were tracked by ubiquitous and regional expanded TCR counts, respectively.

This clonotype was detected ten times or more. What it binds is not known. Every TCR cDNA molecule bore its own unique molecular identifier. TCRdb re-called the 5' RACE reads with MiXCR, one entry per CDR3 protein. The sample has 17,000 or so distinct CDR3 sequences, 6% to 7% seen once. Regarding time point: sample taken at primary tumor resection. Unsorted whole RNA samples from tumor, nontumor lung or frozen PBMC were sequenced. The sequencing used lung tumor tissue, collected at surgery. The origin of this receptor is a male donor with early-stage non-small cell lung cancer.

The CDR3 spells CASSRDIYSNQPQHF. For the CDR3, the DNA is TGTGCCAGCAGCAGGGACATTTATAGCAATCAGCCCCAGCATTTT. V gene TRBV5-6 combines with J gene TRBJ1-5; perhaps TRBD1 as D (6 bases). The germline V and J ends were trimmed by 4 bases and 0 bases, with 11 bases remaining between them. From germline, CDR1 is SGHDT and CDR2 YYEEEE. CDR3 length equals 15 residues.